This T cell receptor (beta chain) was sequenced for a study of blood T cell repertoires in COVID-19 (dated by TCRdb to about 2020). Concerning the study at large: Collaborator samples came from the United States, Italy and Spain and covered acute and convalescent phases of COVID-19. Where available, HLA class I and class II types were taken from metadata supplied by the sample provider and were not determined by assay-based typing. The samples were drawn from the first 160 participants of the ongoing ImmuneRACE study and from some 1,300 subjects provided by 6 global collaborators. The repertoires were made available in a free public database intended to serve as a resource for research on the immune response to SARS-CoV-2. The material from the prospective study consisted of cDNA or gDNA derived from T cells, B-cell-depleted T cells, or PBMCs. Subjects who had been exposed to COVID-19, were actively infected with it, or had recovered from it provided the deeply sampled blood TCRbeta repertoires that made up the dataset. Nearly every sample came with metadata listing a de-identified subject ID, COVID-19 status, age in years and sex. Points the paper makes about the study in general: How much clinical and demographic metadata was included differed by source and by participant, and the metadata was provided uncurated.

Participants in the prospective study were enrolled through a virtual design, were aged roughly 18 to 100 years, and lived in 24 United States geographic areas. In the prospective study, participants were assigned to cohorts based on the clinical history participants reported in a screening survey and a study questionnaire. ImmuneRACE Cohort 3 recovered participants were defined by two consecutive negative NP/OP PCR tests, healthcare professional clearance, or symptom resolution. Each participant in the prospective study had whole blood, serum and a nasopharyngeal or oropharyngeal swab collected by mobile phlebotomists. Participants in the prospective study had the option to provide additional blood draws and questionnaires over a roughly two-month period. Before DNA extraction, prospective study blood samples were shipped either frozen or at room temperature. TCRbeta CDR3 regions were amplified from genomic DNA using the immunoSEQ Assay, a bias-controlled multiplex PCR. The published analysis was carried out like this. Within the assay, amplification of reference gene primers was used to estimate how many nucleated cells each sample contained. To quantify the absolute abundance of each unique TCRbeta CDR3 rearrangement, sequence reads were collapsed and filtered. For each sample, productive Simpson clonality was calculated as the square root of Simpson's diversity index over productive rearrangements. In TCRdb, the immuneACCESS table is reduced to in-frame sequences with V and J assigned. These tables do not hold every clone; where another copy was compared, an unresolved V gene accounts for under half, and the others remain unexplained. That table furnishes V, J and clone size, whereas the DNA furnished D and trimming. In this sample the table shows about 350,000 clones, roughly 87% of which occur a single time. Roughly 1% of the sample comes from the top ten.

Including cysteine and phenylalanine, the CDR3 has 12 amino acids. Only the CDR3 part of the read is kept: 36 bases, read in frame from the first base. V is reduced by 4 bases and J by 3 bases, leaving a spacing of 7 bases between them. The germline V gene provides CDR1 WSHSY and CDR2 SAAADI. Comments on this clone: Its specific antigen is unknown. Base quality data are lacking; no much larger clone is found one base away.

Sequenced sample: PBMCs or T cells enriched from blood (not recorded which). The rearranged segments are TRBV10-2 and TRBJ2-7, with a tentative D gene TRBD2 over 5 matching bases. The sequence was collected from a woman aged 25 to 45 who had recovered from COVID-19. The CDR3 is CASSGGGYEQYF. The DNA is TGCGCCAGCAGTGGAGGAGGCTACGAGCAGTACTTC.